This T cell receptor beta chain was recovered during a study of identical twins. Trimming stripped 1 base from V and 7 bases from J, with 13 bases between. Looked up from germline, CDR1 is SGHDN and CDR2 is FVKESK. The CDR3 loop spans 14 amino acids. MiXCR, applied by TCRdb to the 5' RACE reads, yields one record per CDR3 protein. The data show about 220,000 distinct CDR3 sequences, approximately 6.8% seen once. These data also featured in a second study, about yellow fever vaccine responses in identical twins.

This sequence was found in a woman between 18 and 30 years old in good health. The chain recombines TRBV14 with TRBJ2-5; no definite D call. The sequenced sample was CD8+ T cells sorted from blood. The CDR3 nucleotides read TGTGCCAGCAGCCAAGTTGGCGGTAGTCCGACCCAGTACTTC. Protein product: CASSQVGGSPTQYF.